The clone carrying this TCR beta chain occurred many times. TCRdb re-called the 5' RACE reads with MiXCR, one entry per CDR3 protein. The table shows 87,000 or so distinct CDR3 sequences, with around 3.4% occurring only once. This sample is part of a study of neurological immune-mediated disorders. Germline V gives CDR1 SGHTA, CDR2 FQGNSA. The V gene lost 3 bases and the J gene lost 3 bases, with 13 bases spanning the gap. The CDR3 totals 15 residues. The chain combines TRBV7-2 with TRBJ2-3; weak D call: TRBD2 (6 bases). The sequencing sample was made of PBMCs. This clonotype was sampled from a woman aged 45-65 years with multiple sclerosis. The CDR3 sequence is CASSLGDSRTDTQYF. DNA of the CDR3: TGTGCCAGCAGCTTGGGGGACTCCCGTACAGATACGCAGTATTTT.